This T cell receptor (beta chain) was captured by sequencing in a study of T-cell memory formation after mild COVID-19. Looking at the study overall: Each donor largely had its own TCR clusters.

This CDR3 contains 18 residues. CDR1 is KGHDR and CDR2 is SFDVKD in the germline V gene. Trimming cost V 0 bases and J 5 bases; bases outside gene matches: 12. Findings of the study overall: Pre-infection memory harbored some responding clones, suggesting cross-reactive memory joined. Mainly CM and EM harbored the contracting CD4+ clones; mainly EMRA harbored the CD8+ ones.

As to this clonotype: Its cognate antigen is unknown.

TCRdb reanalysed the 5' RACE reads using MiXCR and keeps one entry per CDR3 protein. Among approximately 390,000 distinct CDR3 sequences listed, about 17% were seen once. The sample comprised PBMCs or a T cell subset sorted from them (not recorded which). This TCR was recovered from a man between 18 and 35 years old who had mild COVID-19 (a few samples of this study predate the infection). Cell type and time point are not known. The chain is built from TRBV24-1 and TRBJ2-7; the match to TRBD1 covers 10 bases. DNA for the CDR3: TGTGCCACCAGTGATTTGAAGGGACAGGGGCCCCCTTTGAACGAGCAGTACTTC. This gives the protein CATSDLKGQGPPLNEQYF.